This T cell receptor (beta chain) comes out of a study of technical replicates of blood from four donors. TCRdb's table, derived via immunoSEQ multiplex PCR, lists solely in-frame clones and lacks some. This sample has around 80,000 clones, with around nine tenths found just once. The sequenced material came from T cells isolated from PBMCs. This sequence originates from a human donor in good health.

CDR3 bases: TGTGCCAGCAGACGTCCGGGTCGCGGGGCCTCTGGAAACACCATATATTTT. Translated: CASRRPGRGASGNTIYF. This chain connects TRBV11-2 to TRBJ1-3; TRBD1 might be the D (5 bases). The CDR3 sequence is 17 residues long. With 6 bases removed from V and 0 bases from J, the gap between germline ends came to 18 bases. Germline lookup yields CDR1 SGHAT and CDR2 FQNNGV.